One and the same sample provided the 24 T cell receptor beta chains below, sequenced in a study of blood T cell repertoires in COVID-19. Data came from immunoSEQ multiplex PCR; TCRdb stores just in-frame clones and leaves some out. This table has approximately 140,000 clones, approximately 86% appearing once. What was sequenced was peripheral blood. The receptors shown here come from a woman aged 55-70 years with acute or convalescent COVID-19.

The chain uses TRBV27 and TRBJ2-7; 8 bases fit TRBD1. With 4 bases clipped from V and 1 base from J, the junction kept 6 bases outside the gene matches. The CDR3 is 15 residues long. The V gene's germline CDR1 is MNHEY and CDR2 SMNVEV (reference sequence). The CDR3: CASSWGTGGSYEQYF. The CDR3 coding sequence is TGTGCCAGCAGTTGGGGCACAGGGGGTTCCTACGAGCAGTACTTC.

Concerning this clone itself: This sample also contains other DNA sequences that code for the same CDR3. This sequence joins TRBV19 and TRBJ1-1; a weak D match, TRBD1 (5 bases). V lost 5 bases and J lost 0, with 7 bases in between. CDR1 LNHDA and CDR2 SQIVND come from the germline V gene (reference sequence). CDR3 size: 13 residues. CDR3 sequence: CASSQGLNTEAFF. In DNA form, the CDR3 reads TGTGCCAGTAGTCAGGGCCTGAACACTGAAGCTTTCTTT.

The chain combines TRBV6-4 with TRBJ1-2; 9 bases map to TRBD1. The germline V gene has CDR1 MRHNA and CDR2 SNTAGT. This CDR3 comprises 13 residues. V lost 5 bases to trimming and J lost 7 bases; unmatched junction nucleotides: 5. The CDR3: CASSTGTGFGYTF. The CDR3 DNA reads as TGTGCCAGCAGTACCGGGACAGGGTTTGGCTACACCTTC.

This chain connects TRBV4-1 to TRBJ1-4; tentatively, D is TRBD1 (6 bases). V lost 3 bases and J lost 6, with 11 bases in between. The CDR3 runs 14 residues. Germline lookup yields CDR1 MGHRA and CDR2 YSYEKL. As DNA, the CDR3 is TGCGCCAGCAGCCAGGGGAACAGGGATGAAAAACTGTTTTTT. It translates to CASSQGNRDEKLFF.

DNA for the CDR3: TGTGCCAGCAGTTTATCGAGGGGGGGGAGGAGTACGCAGTATTTT. Protein product: CASSLSRGGRSTQYF. The chain uses TRBV27 and TRBJ2-3, with D maybe TRBD2 (7 bases). The CDR3 is made up of 15 amino acids. The V end lost 0 bases, the J end lost 8 bases, and 15 bases lay between the germline ends. Germline V CDR1 and CDR2: MNHEY, SMNVEV (reference sequence).

J is TRBJ2-1 and V is TRBV3-1 (or the pseudogene TRBV3-2); the match to TRBD1 covers 7 bases. This CDR3 is 14 amino acids long. V dropped 3 bases and J dropped 3; count of bases not matched to a gene: 2. Germline CDR1 LGHDT, CDR2 YNNKEL (reference sequence). The DNA of the CDR3 is TGTGCCAGCAGCCACGGGACAGTCTACAATGAGCAGTTCTTC. Translating it yields CASSHGTVYNEQFF.

The J gene is TRBJ2-7, the V gene TRBV19, with 8 bases aligning to TRBD1. V shed 5 bases and J 3 bases; nucleotides not matched to a gene: 3. Germline CDR1 LNHDA, CDR2 SQIVND (reference sequence). The CDR3 consists of 13 residues. The CDR3 region has the DNA TGTGCCAGTAGTTTTACAGGGGGCTACGAGCAGTACTTC. It yields the protein CASSFTGGYEQYF.

The V and J genes are TRBV19 and TRBJ1-5; TRBD1 matches at 8 bases. Germline-derived CDR1 and CDR2 are LNHDA and SQIVND (reference sequence). V lost 5 bases to trimming and J lost 8 bases; unmatched junction nucleotides: 8. The CDR3 contains 14 residues. CDR3 amino acids: CASSLQGAGEPQHF. CDR3 nucleotides: TGTGCCAGTAGTCTCCAGGGGGCCGGGGAGCCCCAGCATTTT.

This clone was recorded once. J is TRBJ1-1 and V is TRBV4-1; TRBD1 might be the D (6 bases). Germline CDR1 is MGHRA and CDR2 is YSYEKL. The V end lost 2 bases, the J end lost 1 base, and 17 bases lay between the germline ends. The CDR3 covers 17 residues. The CDR3 loop reads CASSQRPATGKNTEAFF. The CDR3, as DNA: TGCGCCAGCAGCCAAAGGCCAGCGACAGGTAAGAACACTGAAGCTTTCTTT.

The genes are TRBV2 and TRBJ1-5; tentative D call: TRBD1 (5 bases). The CDR3 length is 15 residues. V was clipped by 2 bases and J by 3 bases, with 11 bases between them. CDR1 and CDR2 from the germline V gene are SNHLY and FYNNEI. CDR3 protein: CASSEYQGLNQPQHF. CDR3 nucleotides: TGTGCCAGCAGTGAATATCAGGGTCTCAATCAGCCCCAGCATTTT.

The chain uses TRBV5-1 and TRBJ2-7; 8 bases map to TRBD1. The CDR3 is 13 amino acids. The J segment lost 2 bases and the V segment lost 4 bases, leaving 2 bases of the junction unmatched. Germline-derived CDR1 and CDR2 are SGHRS and YFSETQ. The CDR3 DNA follows: TGCGCCAGCAGCCGGGACAGGACCTACGAGCAGTACTTC. It is translated as CASSRDRTYEQYF.

The chain employs TRBV25-1 and TRBJ2-2, with D perhaps TRBD2 (5 bases). The ends were cut back, 7 bases at V and 6 bases at J, with 12 bases in the middle. Germline CDR1 MGHDK, CDR2 SYGVNS. The CDR3 has 13 residues. CDR3 sequence: CASNNGAAGELFF. In DNA, the CDR3 is TGTGCCAGCAACAACGGAGCGGCCGGGGAGCTGTTTTTT.

The V gene is TRBV7-6, the J gene TRBJ2-2; 9 bases fit TRBD2. The germline CDR1 and CDR2 sequences are SGHVS and FNYEAQ. The CDR3 sequence is 16 residues long. V shed 6 bases, J shed 2 bases, and the junction held 7 bases outside the gene matches. The CDR3 is CASRGAGGRNTGELFF. In nucleotides, the CDR3 is TGTGCCAGCAGGGGAGCGGGGGGCCGAAACACCGGGGAGCTGTTTTTT.

The chain combines TRBV6-1 with TRBJ2-7; 12 nucleotides align to TRBD1. Germline-derived CDR1 and CDR2 are MNHNS and SASEGT. CDR3 length equals 16 residues. V lost 1 base, J lost 12 bases, and 13 bases stayed unmatched. The CDR3 coding sequence is TGTGCCAGCAGTGAAGGAGGCGGGACAGGGGGCCCCACAGGGTACTTC. Translation gives CASSEGGGTGGPTGYF.

The chain is built from TRBV3-1 (or the pseudogene TRBV3-2) and TRBJ1-1; a weak D match, TRBD1 (6 bases). CDR1 and CDR2 (germline): LGHDT, YNNKEL (reference sequence). V shed 1 base and J shed 5 bases, with 8 bases lying between them. CDR3 length: 13 amino acids. The CDR3 reads CASSQVRGTEAFF. As DNA, the CDR3 is TGTGCCAGCAGCCAAGTAAGGGGGACTGAAGCTTTCTTT.

The chain combines TRBV18 with TRBJ1-1; 9 bases fit TRBD1. After removal of 5 bases from V and 4 bases from J, the junction contained 2 bases not matched to a gene. This CDR3 has 13 residues. Germline V gene sequence: CDR1 KGHSH, CDR2 LQKENI. The CDR3 sequence is CASSDRGATEAFF. The DNA for the CDR3 is TGTGCCAGCTCAGACAGGGGGGCCACTGAAGCTTTCTTT.

The chain couples TRBV29-1 to TRBJ2-7; D is perhaps TRBD1 (6 bases). Germline lookup yields CDR1 SQVTM and CDR2 ANQGSEA. Between the trimmed V and J ends, which lost 7 bases and 6 bases, there was a span of 16 bases. This CDR3 has 12 residues. CDR3 residues: CSGQVTPVEQYF. DNA for the CDR3: TGCAGCGGACAGGTTACCCCTGTCGAGCAGTACTTC.

The chain combines TRBV19 with TRBJ1-1; TRBD1 is a possible D gene (6 bases). CDR1 LNHDA and CDR2 SQIVND come from the germline V gene (reference sequence). The CDR3 loop spans 16 amino acids. V lost 6 bases and J 1 base, leaving 18 bases between the germline ends. The CDR3 loop is CASSHLRGRKNTEAFF. In nucleotides, the CDR3 is TGTGCCAGTAGCCACCTCAGGGGACGCAAGAACACTGAAGCTTTCTTT. The variable domain in full, with the rest retrieved from reference TRBV19 and TRBJ1-1, is DGGITQSPKYLFRKEGQNVTLSCEQNLNHDAMYWYRQDPGQGLRLIYYSQIVNDFQKGDIAEGYSVSREKKESFPLTVTSAQKNPTAFYLCASSHLRGRKNTEAFFGQGTRLTVV.

This clone came up a few times. V gene TRBV2 combines with J gene TRBJ2-7; TRBD1 is a possible D gene (6 bases). Germline assignment: CDR1 SNHLY and CDR2 FYNNEI. The CDR3 covers 15 residues. Trimming took 2 bases from V and 2 from J, leaving 13 bases between them. This CDR3 is CASSEMGTPTYEQYF. Written as DNA, the CDR3 is TGTGCCAGCAGTGAAATGGGGACACCGACCTACGAGCAGTACTTC. The variable domain in full, with the rest retrieved from reference TRBV2 and TRBJ2-7, is EPEVTQTPSHQVTQMGQEVILRCVPISNHLYFYWYRQILGQKVEFLVSFYNNEISEKSEIFDDQFSVERPDGSNFTLKIRSTKLEDSAMYFCASSEMGTPTYEQYFGPGTRLTVT.

The gene calls are TRBV5-1 and TRBJ2-7, with 9 bases fitting TRBD1. Losses at the gene ends were 1 base for V and 3 bases for J; bases not matched to a gene: 8. CDR3 length equals 16 residues. CDR1 is SGHRS and CDR2 is YFSETQ in the germline V gene. CDR3 coding DNA: TGCGCCAGCAGCTTGCAGGGGACAGGGTTACTCTACGAGCAGTACTTC. Translating it yields CASSLQGTGLLYEQYF.

This clone was observed a single time. This rearrangement joins TRBV28 to TRBJ2-5, with 8 bases aligning to TRBD1. Losses at the gene ends were 5 bases for V and 5 bases for J; bases not matched to a gene: 7. The germline V gene encodes CDR1 MDHEN and CDR2 SYDVKM. CDR3 size: 14 residues. CDR3 DNA sequence: TGTGCCAGCAGTGTCACAGGGGGGCTGGAGACCCAGTACTTC. Amino acid sequence: CASSVTGGLETQYF.

The chain uses TRBV28 and TRBJ2-7; 7 positions agree with TRBD2. Germline CDR1 and CDR2: MDHEN and SYDVKM. V was clipped by 5 bases and J by 2 bases; unmatched bases: 9. CDR3 size: 15 residues. This CDR3 is CASSITSVATYEQYF. DNA of the CDR3: TGTGCCAGCAGTATCACTAGCGTTGCCACCTACGAGCAGTACTTC.

The chain joins TRBV6-5 to TRBJ1-5; 7 bases are a match to TRBD1. Germline-derived CDR1 and CDR2 are MNHEY and SVGAGI. Trimming took 7 bases from V and 5 from J; bases not matched to a gene: 8. This CDR3 is 14 amino acids long. The CDR3 DNA is TGTGCCAGCACCCTGGACAGGAACTATCAGCCCCAGCATTTT. Translation: CASTLDRNYQPQHF.

The rearrangement joins TRBV9 to TRBJ2-2; D gene uncertain. The CDR3 is 14 amino acids. Trimming stripped 0 bases from V and 6 bases from J, with 9 bases between. CDR1 SGDLS and CDR2 YYNGEE come from the germline V gene. For the CDR3, the DNA is TGTGCCAGCAGCGTAGTGTTCGAGGCCGGGGAGCTGTTTTTT. This encodes CASSVVFEAGELFF.